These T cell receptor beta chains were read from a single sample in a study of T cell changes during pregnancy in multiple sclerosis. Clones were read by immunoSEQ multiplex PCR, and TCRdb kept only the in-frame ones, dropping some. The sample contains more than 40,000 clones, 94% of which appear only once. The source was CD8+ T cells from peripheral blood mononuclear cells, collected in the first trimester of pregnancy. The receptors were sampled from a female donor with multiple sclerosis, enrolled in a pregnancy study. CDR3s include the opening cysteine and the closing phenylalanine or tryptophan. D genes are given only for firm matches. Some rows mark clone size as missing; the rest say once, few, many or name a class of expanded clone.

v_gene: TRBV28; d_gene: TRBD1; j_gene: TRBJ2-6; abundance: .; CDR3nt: TGTGCCAGCAGTTCAGATAAGACAGGGAAATCTGGGGCCAACGTCCTGACTTTC; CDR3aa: CASSSDKTGKSGANVLTF
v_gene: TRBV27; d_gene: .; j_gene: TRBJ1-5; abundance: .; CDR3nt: TGTGCCAGCAGTTTCATAGGGGACAATCAGCCCCAGCATTTT; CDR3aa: CASSFIGDNQPQHF
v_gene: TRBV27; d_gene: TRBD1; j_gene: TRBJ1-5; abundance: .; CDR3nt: TGTGCCAGCAGTTCAATTCACAGGGGGGGACAGCCCCAGCATTTT; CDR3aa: CASSSIHRGGQPQHF
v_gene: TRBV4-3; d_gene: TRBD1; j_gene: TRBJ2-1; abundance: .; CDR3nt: TGCGCCAGCAGCCAGGGGGCGGGGACAGGGCTCAATGAGCAGTTCTTC; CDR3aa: CASSQGAGTGLNEQFF
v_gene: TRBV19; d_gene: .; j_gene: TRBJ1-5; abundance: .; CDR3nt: TGTGCCAGTACTAAAAATAGCAATCAGCCCCAGCATTTT; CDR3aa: CASTKNSNQPQHF
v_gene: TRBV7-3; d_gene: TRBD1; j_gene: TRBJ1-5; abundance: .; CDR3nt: TGTGCCTTCCAAAAGGGGGACAGGGCCCAGCCCCAGCATTTT; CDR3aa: CAFQKGDRAQPQHF
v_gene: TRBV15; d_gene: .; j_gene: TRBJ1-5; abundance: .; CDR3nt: TGTGCCACCAGCAGCCGGGGAAGAAATCAGCCCCAGCATTTT; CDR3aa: CATSSRGRNQPQHF
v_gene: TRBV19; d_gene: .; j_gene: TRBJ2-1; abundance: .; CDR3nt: TGTGCCAGTAGTATCCACAGGGTGGATGAGCAGTTCTTC; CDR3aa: CASSIHRVDEQFF
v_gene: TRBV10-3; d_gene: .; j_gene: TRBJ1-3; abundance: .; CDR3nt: TGTGCCGACCTCAGGCAGGGCCGCTCTGGAAACACCATATATTTT; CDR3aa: CADLRQGRSGNTIYF
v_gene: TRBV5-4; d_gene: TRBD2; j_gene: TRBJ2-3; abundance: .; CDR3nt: TGTGCCAGCAGATTACTAGCGGGAGGAGTGGATACGCAGTATTTT; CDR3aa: CASRLLAGGVDTQYF
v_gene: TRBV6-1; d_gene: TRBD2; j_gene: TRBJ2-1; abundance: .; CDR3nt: TGTGCCAGCCTCCTTGTGCCGGGGGGTTACAATGAGCAGTTCTTC; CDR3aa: CASLLVPGGYNEQFF
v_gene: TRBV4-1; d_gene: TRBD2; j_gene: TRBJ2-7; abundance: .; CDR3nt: TGCGCCAGCAGCCTTCAAGCGGGGCTTTCCTACGAGCAGTACTTC; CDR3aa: CASSLQAGLSYEQYF
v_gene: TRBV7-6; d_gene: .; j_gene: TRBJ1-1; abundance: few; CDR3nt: TGTGCCAGCAGCCTTAGTGGGAGCACTGAAGCTTTCTTT; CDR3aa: CASSLSGSTEAFF
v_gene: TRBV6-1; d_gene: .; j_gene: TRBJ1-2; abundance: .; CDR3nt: TGTGCCAGCAGTGAACTTGGGGACAAAAACTATGGCTACACCTTC; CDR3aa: CASSELGDKNYGYTF
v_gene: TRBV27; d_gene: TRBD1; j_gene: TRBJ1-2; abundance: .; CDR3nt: TGTGCCAGCAGTCCTGGACAGGGGGCCTATGGCTACACCTTC; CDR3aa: CASSPGQGAYGYTF
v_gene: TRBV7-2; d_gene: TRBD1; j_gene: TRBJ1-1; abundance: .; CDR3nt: TGTGCCAGCAGCTCAGCCGACAGGGGGCACACTGAAGCTTTCTTT; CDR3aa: CASSSADRGHTEAFF
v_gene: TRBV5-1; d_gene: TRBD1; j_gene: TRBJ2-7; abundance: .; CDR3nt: TGCGCCAGCAGCTCCCGGGACAGGGGGTACGAGCAGTACTTC; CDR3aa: CASSSRDRGYEQYF
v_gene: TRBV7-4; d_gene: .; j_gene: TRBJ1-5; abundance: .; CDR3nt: TGTGCCAGCAGCTTACAGGATCAGGGCCATCAGCCCCAGCATTTT; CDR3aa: CASSLQDQGHQPQHF
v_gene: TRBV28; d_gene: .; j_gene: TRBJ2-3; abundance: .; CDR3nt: TGTGCCAGCAGTTTCTTCTCTACCACAGATACGCAGTATTTT; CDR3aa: CASSFFSTTDTQYF
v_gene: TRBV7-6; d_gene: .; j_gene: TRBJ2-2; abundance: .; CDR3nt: TGTGCCAGCAGCTTGACGCAGGGGAGTCGCGGGGAGCTGTTTTTT; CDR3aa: CASSLTQGSRGELFF
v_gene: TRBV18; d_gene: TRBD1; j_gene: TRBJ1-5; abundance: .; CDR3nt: TGTGCCAGCTCATGGGACAGGGGTCATGACAATCAGCCCCAGCATTTT; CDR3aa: CASSWDRGHDNQPQHF
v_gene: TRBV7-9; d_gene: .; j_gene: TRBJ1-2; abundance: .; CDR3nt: TGTGCCAGCAGCTCGGATGGCTACACCTTC; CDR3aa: CASSSDGYTF
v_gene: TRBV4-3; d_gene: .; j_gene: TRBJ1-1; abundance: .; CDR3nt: TGCGCCAGCAGCCAAGATCGATTGGGGCGCCATGAGGTGGACACTGAAGCTTTCTTT; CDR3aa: CASSQDRLGRHEVDTEAFF
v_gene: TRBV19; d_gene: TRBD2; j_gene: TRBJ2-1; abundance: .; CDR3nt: TGTGCCAGTAGTAACATAGCGGGACCACACAATGAGCAGTTCTTC; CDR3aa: CASSNIAGPHNEQFF
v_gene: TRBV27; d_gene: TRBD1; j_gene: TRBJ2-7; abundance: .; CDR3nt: TGTGCCAGCAGTAGGACAGGTCCTCCCTCCTACGAGCAGTACTTC; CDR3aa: CASSRTGPPSYEQYF
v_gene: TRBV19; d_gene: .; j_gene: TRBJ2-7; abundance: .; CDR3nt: TGTGCCAGTAGTTCACAGGGAATCTCCTACGAGCAGTACTTC; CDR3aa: CASSSQGISYEQYF
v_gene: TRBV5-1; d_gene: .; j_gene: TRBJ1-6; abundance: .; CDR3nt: TGCGCCAGCAGCTTGGGGCCCAGGGCCAGGGACTCCACTGGGAATTCACCCCTCCACTTT; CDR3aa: CASSLGPRARDSTGNSPLHF
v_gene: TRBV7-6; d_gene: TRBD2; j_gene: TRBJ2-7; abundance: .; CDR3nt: TGTGCCAGCAGCCCCCTAGCGGGAGGTCCCCCCCACGAGCAGTACTTC; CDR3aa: CASSPLAGGPPHEQYF
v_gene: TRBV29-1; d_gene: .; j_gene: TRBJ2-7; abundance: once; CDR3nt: TGCAGCGTTATCTTCGTACAGGGCGGCACCTACGAGCAGTACTTC; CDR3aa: CSVIFVQGGTYEQYF
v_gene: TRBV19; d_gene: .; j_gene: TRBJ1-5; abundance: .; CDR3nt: TGTGCCAGTAGTATAGGTGACCGGCAGGATCAGCCCCAGCATTTT; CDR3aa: CASSIGDRQDQPQHF
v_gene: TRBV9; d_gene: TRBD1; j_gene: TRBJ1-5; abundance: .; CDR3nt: TGTGCCAGCAGCGTGGGGACAGGGGGCGCGGGAGATCAGCCCCAGCATTTT; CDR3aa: CASSVGTGGAGDQPQHF